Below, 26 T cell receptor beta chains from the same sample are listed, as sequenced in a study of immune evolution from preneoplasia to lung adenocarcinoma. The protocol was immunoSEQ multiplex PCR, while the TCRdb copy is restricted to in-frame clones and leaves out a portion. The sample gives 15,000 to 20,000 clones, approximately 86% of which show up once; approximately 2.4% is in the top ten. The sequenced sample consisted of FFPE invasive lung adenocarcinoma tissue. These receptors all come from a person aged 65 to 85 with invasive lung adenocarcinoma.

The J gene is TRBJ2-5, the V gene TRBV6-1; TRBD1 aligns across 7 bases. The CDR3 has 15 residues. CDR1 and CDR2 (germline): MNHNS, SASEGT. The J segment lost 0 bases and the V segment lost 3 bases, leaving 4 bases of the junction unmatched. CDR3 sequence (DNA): TGTGCCAGCAGTGAGACAGGGTATAACCAAGAGACCCAGTACTTC. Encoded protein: CASSETGYNQETQYF.

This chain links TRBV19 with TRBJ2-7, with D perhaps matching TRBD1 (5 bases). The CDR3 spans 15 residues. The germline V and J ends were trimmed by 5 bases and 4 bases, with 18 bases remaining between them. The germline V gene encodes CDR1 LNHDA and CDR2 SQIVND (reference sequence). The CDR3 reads CASSARRQNYYEQYF. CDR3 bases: TGTGCCAGTAGTGCCCGCCGACAGAATTATTACGAGCAGTACTTC. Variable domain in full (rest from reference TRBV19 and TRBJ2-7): DGGITQSPKYLFRKEGQNVTLSCEQNLNHDAMYWYRQDPGQGLRLIYYSQIVNDFQKGDIAEGYSVSREKKESFPLTVTSAQKNPTAFYLCASSARRQNYYEQYFGPGTRLTVT.

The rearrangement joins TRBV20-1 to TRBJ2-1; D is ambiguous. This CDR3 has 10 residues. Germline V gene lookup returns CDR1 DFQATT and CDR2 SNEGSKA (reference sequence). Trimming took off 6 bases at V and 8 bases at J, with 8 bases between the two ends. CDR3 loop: CSARLHEQFF. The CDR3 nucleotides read TGCAGTGCCCGCCTCCATGAGCAGTTCTTC.

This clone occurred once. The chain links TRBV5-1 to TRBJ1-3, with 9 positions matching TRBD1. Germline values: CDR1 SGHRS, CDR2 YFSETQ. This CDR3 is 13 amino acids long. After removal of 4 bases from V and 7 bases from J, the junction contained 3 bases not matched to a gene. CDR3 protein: CASSPGTGNTIYF. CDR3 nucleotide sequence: TGCGCCAGCAGCCCAGGGACAGGGAACACCATATATTTT.

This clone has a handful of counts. The DNA for the CDR3 is TGTGCCAGCAGCGTAGGGGGGGAACTAGAGACCCAGTACTTC. Translating it yields CASSVGGELETQYF. The rearrangement joins TRBV9 to TRBJ2-5; D might be TRBD2 (6 bases). Looked up from germline, CDR1 is SGDLS and CDR2 is YYNGEE. Trimming removed 0 bases at V and 4 bases at J, with 10 bases between. This CDR3 is built from 14 residues.

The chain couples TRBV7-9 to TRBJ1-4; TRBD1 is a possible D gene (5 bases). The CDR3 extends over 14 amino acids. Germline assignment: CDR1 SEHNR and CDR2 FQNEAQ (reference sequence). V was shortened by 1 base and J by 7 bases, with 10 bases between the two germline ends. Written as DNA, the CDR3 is TGTGCCAGCAGCTTAGATGACAGTTTTGAAAAACTGTTTTTT. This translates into CASSLDDSFEKLFF.

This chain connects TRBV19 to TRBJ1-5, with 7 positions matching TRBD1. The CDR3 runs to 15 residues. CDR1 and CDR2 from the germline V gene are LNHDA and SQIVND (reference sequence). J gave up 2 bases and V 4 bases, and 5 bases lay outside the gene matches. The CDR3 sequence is CASSRGGTGNQPQHF. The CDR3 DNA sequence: TGTGCCAGTAGTAGAGGGGGCACGGGCAATCAGCCCCAGCATTTT.

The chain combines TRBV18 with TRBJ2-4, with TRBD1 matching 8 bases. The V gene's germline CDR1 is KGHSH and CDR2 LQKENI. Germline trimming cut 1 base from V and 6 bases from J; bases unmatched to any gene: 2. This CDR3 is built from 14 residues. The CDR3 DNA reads TGTGCCAGCTCACCACGACAGGGGACAAACATTCAGTACTTC. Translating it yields CASSPRQGTNIQYF.

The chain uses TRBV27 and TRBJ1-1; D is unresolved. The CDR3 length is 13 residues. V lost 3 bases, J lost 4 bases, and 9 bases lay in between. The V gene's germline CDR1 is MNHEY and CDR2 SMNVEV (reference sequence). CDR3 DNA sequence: TGTGCCAGCAGTTTGCCAGAGGGCACTGAAGCTTTCTTT. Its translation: CASSLPEGTEAFF.

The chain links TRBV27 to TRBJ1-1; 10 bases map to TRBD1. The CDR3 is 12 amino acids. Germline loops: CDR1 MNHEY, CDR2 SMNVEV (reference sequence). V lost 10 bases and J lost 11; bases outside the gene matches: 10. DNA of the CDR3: TGTGCCACCAGGACAGGGGGTCAGGAGGCTTTCTTT. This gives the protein CATRTGGQEAFF.

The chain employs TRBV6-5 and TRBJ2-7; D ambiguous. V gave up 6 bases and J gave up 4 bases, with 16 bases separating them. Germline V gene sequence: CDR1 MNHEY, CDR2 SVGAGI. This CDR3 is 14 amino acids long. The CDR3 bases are TGTGCCAGCAGGAGAGGTCCCATGACTTACGAGCAGTACTTC. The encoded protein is CASRRGPMTYEQYF.

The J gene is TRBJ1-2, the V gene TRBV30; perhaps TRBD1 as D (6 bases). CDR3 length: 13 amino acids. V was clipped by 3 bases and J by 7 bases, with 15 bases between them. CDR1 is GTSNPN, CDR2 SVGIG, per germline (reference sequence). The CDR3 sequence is CAWRLQGSGGYTF. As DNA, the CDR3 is TGTGCCTGGAGACTTCAGGGGTCGGGTGGCTACACCTTC.

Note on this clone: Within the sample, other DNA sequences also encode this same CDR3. The CDR3 spells CSVGRGVETQYF. For the CDR3, the DNA is TGCAGCGTCGGCAGGGGAGTGGAGACCCAGTACTTC. The J gene is TRBJ2-5, the V gene TRBV29-1, with D perhaps TRBD1 (6 bases). This CDR3 spans 12 amino acids. The V end was cut by 6 bases, the J end by 5 bases, with 13 bases between. Germline CDR1 is SQVTM and CDR2 is ANQGSEA.

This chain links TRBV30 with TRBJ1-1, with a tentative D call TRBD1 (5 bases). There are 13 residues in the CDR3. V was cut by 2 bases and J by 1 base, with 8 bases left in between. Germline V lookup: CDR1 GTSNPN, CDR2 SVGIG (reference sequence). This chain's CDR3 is CAWSPGQNTEAFF. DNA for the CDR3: TGTGCCTGGAGTCCTGGACAGAACACTGAAGCTTTCTTT.

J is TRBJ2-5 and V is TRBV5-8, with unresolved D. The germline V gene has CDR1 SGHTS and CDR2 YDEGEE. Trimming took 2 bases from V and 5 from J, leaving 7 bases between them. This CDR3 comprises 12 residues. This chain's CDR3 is CASSFGLETQYF. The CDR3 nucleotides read TGTGCCAGCAGCTTCGGATTGGAGACCCAGTACTTC. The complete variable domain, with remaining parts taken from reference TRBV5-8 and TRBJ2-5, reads EAGVTQSPTHLIKTRGQQATLRCSPISGHTSVYWYQQALGLGLQFLLWYDEGEERNRGNFPPRFSGRQFPNYSSELNVNALELEDSALYLCASSFGLETQYFGPGTRLLVL.

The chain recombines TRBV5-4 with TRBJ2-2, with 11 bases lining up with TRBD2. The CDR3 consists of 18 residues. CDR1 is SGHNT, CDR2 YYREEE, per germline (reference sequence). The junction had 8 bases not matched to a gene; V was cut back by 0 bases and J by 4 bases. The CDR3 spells CASSLELAGGLGTGELFF. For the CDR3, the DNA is TGTGCCAGCAGCTTGGAGTTAGCGGGGGGGCTGGGCACCGGGGAGCTGTTTTTT.

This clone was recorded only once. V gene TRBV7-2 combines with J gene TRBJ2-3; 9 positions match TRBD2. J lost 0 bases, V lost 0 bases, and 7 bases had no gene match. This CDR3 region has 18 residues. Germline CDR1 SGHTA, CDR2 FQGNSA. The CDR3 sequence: CASSLAGLATISTDTQYF. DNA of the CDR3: TGTGCCAGCAGCTTAGCGGGACTAGCCACTATCAGCACAGATACGCAGTATTTT.

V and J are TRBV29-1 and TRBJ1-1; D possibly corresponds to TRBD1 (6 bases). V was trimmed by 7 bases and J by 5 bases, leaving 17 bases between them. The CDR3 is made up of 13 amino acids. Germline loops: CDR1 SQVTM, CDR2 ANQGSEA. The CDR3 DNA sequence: TGCAGCGCCAACCAGGGGCTCGGAACTGAAGCTTTCTTT. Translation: CSANQGLGTEAFF.

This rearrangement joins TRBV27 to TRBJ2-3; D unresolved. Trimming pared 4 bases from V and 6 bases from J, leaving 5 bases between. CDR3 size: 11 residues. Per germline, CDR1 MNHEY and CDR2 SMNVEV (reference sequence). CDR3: CASSSSDTQYF. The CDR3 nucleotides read TGTGCCAGCAGTTCATCCGATACGCAGTATTTT.

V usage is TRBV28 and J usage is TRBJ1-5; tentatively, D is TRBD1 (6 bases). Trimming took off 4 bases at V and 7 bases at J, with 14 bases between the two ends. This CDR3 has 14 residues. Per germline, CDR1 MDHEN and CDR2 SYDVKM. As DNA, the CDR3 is TGTGCCAGCAGTTCGCACAGGGATCGCCAGCCCCAGCATTTT. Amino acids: CASSSHRDRQPQHF.

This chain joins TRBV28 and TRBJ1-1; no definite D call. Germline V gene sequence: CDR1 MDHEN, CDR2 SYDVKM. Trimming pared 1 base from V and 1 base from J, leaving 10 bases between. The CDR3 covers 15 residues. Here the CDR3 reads CASSLFSAANTEAFF. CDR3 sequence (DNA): TGTGCCAGCAGTTTATTTTCGGCCGCGAACACTGAAGCTTTCTTT.

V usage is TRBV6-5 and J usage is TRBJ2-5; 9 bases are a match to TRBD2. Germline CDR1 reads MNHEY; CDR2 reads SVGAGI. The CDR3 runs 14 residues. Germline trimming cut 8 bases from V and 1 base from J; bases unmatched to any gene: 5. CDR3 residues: CASAASGTQETQYF. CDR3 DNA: TGTGCCAGCGCGGCTAGCGGGACCCAAGAGACCCAGTACTTC.

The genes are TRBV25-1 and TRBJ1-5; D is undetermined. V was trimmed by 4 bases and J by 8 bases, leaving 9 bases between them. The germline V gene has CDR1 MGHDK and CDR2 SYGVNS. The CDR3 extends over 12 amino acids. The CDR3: CASSGPGEPQHF. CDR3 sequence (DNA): TGTGCCAGCAGTGGCCCAGGTGAGCCCCAGCATTTT.

DNA for the CDR3: TGTGCCAGCAGAATTCACCCCCCTTCAGCCACCGGGGAGCTGTTTTTT. Translating it yields CASRIHPPSATGELFF. The chain couples TRBV11-3 to TRBJ2-2, with D uncertain. CDR1 is SGHNT and CDR2 is YENEEA in the germline V gene. Trimming took 6 bases from V and 4 from J, leaving 18 bases between them. CDR3 length: 16 residues.

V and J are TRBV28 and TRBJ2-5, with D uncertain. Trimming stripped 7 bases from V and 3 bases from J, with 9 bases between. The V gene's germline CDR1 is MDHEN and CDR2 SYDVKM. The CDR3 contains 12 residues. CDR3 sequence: CASKGGKETQYF. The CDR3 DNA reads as TGTGCCAGCAAGGGTGGTAAAGAGACCCAGTACTTC.

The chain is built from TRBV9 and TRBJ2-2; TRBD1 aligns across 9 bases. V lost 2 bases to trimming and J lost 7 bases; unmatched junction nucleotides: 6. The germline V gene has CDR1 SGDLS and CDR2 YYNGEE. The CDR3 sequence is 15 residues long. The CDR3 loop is CASSVRDRVGGELFF. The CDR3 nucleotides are TGTGCCAGCAGCGTCCGGGACAGGGTGGGCGGGGAGCTGTTTTTT.